This record looks at one T cell receptor (beta chain) sequence and its context. Antigen: not known. This entry comes from a study of blood T cells in healthy people across ages. Overall study findings and caveats: Shifts in expanded clonotypes may have been confounded by donor CMV status, which was unknown.

In terms of origin and age, donors were healthy Caucasian individuals from Russia aged roughly 6 to 100. Researchers collected around 11 milliliters of peripheral blood from every single donor. Using a J-beta primer mix together with a sample-barcoded 5' primer, a second PCR was run for roughly 6 to 12 cycles. TCRdb fed the 5' RACE reads into MiXCR, producing one record per CDR3 protein. This table has about 730,000 distinct CDR3 sequences, more than 40% appearing once. The germline V gene encodes CDR1 MNHEY and CDR2 SVGEGT. Trimming at V came to 5 bases and at J to 8 bases, leaving 15 bases not matched to a gene. The CDR3 consists of 16 residues.

The rearrangement joins TRBV6-2 or TRBV6-3 to TRBJ1-2; TRBD1 matches 9 bases. Sequencing was done on a sample of blood. This clonotype originated in a woman aged 60 to 75 in good health. The CDR3 DNA sequence: TGTGCCAGCAGTGACCCGGGACAGGGCCAATTTGGCGGCTACACCTTC. It yields the protein CASSDPGQGQFGGYTF.